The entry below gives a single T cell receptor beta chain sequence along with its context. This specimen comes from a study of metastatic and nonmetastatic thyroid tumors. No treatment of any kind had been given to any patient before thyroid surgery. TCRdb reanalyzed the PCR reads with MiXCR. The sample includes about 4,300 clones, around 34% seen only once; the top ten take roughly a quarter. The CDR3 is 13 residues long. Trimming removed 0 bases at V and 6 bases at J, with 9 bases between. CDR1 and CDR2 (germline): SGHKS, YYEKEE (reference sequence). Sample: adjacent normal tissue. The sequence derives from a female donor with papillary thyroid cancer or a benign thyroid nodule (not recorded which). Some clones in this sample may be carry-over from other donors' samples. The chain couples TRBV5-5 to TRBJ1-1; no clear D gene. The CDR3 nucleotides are TGTGCCAGCAGCTTGGTGTCGGTGGCTGAAGCTTTCTTT. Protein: CASSLVSVAEAFF.